This TCR beta chain originates from a study of T cell responses to AZD1222 COVID-19 vaccine. Analyses pooled second doses at about 4 or about 12 weeks. Measured with immunoSEQ multiplex PCR; TCRdb has only the in-frame clones, and not every one. The data hold roughly 69,000 clones, with about four fifths observed a single time. Comment on this clone: Its antigen is as yet unknown.

Points from the study as a whole: Baseline serology detected seropositivity in only a handful of AZD1222 recipients.

Germline V CDR1 and CDR2: LGHDT, YNNKEL (reference sequence). V was pared by 1 base and J by 2 bases, with 11 bases between. CDR3 length equals 15 residues. The material sequenced was peripheral blood, taken 28 days after the second AZD1222 dose. V gene TRBV3-1 (or the pseudogene TRBV3-2) combines with J gene TRBJ1-2; D uncertain. The sequence was obtained from an adult who received the AZD1222 COVID-19 vaccine. This CDR3 is CASSQVRYLNYGYTF. CDR3 coding DNA: TGTGCCAGCAGCCAAGTCCGGTACCTGAACTATGGCTACACCTTC.